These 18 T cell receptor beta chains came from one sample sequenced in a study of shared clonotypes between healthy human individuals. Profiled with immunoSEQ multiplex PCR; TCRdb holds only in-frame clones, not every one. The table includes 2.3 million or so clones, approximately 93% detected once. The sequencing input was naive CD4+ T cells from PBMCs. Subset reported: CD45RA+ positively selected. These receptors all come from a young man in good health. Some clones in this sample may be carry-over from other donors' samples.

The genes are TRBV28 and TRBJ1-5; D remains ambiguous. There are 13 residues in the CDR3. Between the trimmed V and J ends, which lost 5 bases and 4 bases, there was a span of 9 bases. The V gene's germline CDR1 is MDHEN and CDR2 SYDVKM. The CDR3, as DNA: TGTGCCAGCAGTCGCGGCTGGAATCAGCCCCAGCATTTT. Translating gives CASSRGWNQPQHF.

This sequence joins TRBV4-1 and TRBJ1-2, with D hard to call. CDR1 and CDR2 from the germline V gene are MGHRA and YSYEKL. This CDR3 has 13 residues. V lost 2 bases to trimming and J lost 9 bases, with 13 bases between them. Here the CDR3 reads CASSQRWPQRYTF. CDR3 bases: TGCGCCAGCAGCCAAAGATGGCCCCAACGCTACACCTTC.

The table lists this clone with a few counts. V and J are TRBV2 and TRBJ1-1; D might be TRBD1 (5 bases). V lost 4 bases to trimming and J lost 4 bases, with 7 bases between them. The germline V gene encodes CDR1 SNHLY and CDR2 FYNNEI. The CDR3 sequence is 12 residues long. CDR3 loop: CASSVQVTEAFF. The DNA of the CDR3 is TGTGCCAGCAGTGTACAGGTCACTGAAGCTTTCTTT.

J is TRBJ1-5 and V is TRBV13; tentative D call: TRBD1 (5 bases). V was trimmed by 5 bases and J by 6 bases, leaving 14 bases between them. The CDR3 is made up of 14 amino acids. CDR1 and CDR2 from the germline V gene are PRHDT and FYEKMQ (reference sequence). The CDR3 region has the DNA TGTGCCAGCAGCCGTCAGGGTTCAGCTCAGCCCCAGCATTTT. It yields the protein CASSRQGSAQPQHF.

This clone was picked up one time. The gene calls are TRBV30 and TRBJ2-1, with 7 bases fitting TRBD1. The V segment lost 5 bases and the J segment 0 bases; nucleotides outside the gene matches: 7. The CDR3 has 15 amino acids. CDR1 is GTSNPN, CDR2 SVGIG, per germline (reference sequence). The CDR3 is CAWEGAFSSYNEQFF. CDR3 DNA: TGTGCCTGGGAGGGGGCGTTTAGCTCCTACAATGAGCAGTTCTTC.

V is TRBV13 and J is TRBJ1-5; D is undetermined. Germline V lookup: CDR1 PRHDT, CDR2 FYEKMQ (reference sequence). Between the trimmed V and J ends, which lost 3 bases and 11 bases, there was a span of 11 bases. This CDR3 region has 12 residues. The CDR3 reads CASSLRGQAQHF. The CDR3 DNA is TGTGCCAGCAGCTTGAGAGGGCAGGCCCAGCATTTT.

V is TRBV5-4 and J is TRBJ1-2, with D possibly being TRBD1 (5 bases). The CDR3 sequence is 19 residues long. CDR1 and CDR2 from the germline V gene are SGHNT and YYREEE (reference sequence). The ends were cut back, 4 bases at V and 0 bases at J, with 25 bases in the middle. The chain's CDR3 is CASSPRDFWGIGTNYGYTF. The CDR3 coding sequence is TGTGCCAGCAGCCCGCGGGACTTTTGGGGTATAGGGACTAACTATGGCTACACCTTC. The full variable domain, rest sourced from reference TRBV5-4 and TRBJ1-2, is ETGVTQSPTHLIKTRGQQVTLRCSSQSGHNTVSWYQQALGQGPQFIFQYYREEENGRGNFPPRFSGLQFPNYSSELNVNALELDDSALYLCASSPRDFWGIGTNYGYTFGSGTRLTVV.

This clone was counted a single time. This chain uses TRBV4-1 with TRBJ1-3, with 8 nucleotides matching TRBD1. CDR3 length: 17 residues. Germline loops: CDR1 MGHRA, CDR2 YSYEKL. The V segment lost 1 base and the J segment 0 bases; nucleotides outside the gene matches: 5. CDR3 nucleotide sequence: TGCGCCAGCAGCCAAGCGGGTCAGGGGGCCTCTGGAAACACCATATATTTT. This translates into CASSQAGQGASGNTIYF.

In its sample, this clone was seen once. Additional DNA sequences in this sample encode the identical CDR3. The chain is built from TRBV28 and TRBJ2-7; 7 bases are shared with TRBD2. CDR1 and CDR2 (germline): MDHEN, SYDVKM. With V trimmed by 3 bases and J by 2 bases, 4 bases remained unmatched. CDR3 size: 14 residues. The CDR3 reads CASSLGGNTYEQYF. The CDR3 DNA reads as TGTGCCAGCAGTTTGGGGGGGAATACCTACGAGCAGTACTTC.

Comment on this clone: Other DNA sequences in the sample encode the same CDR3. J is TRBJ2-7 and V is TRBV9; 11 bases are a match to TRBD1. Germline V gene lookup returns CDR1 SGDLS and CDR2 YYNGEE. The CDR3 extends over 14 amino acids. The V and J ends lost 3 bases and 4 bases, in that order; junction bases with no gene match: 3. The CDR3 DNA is TGTGCCAGCAGCGCGGGGACAGGGGGGTACGAGCAGTACTTC. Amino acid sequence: CASSAGTGGYEQYF.

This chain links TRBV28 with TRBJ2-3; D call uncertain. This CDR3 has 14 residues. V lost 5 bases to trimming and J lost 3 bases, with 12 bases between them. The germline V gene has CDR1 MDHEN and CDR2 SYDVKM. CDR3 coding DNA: TGTGCCAGCAGTGCGGCCGGTGAGACAGATACGCAGTATTTT. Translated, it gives CASSAAGETDTQYF.

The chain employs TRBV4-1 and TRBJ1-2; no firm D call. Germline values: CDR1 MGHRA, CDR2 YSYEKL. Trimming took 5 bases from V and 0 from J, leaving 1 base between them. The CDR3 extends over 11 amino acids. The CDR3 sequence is CASSSNYGYTF. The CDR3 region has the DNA TGCGCCAGCAGCTCTAACTATGGCTACACCTTC.

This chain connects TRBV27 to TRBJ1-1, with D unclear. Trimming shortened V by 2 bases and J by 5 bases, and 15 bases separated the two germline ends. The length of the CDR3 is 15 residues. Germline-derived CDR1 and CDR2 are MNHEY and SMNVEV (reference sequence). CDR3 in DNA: TGTGCCAGCAGTTTAGGGGTAGGGATGGGTACTGAAGCTTTCTTT. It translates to CASSLGVGMGTEAFF.

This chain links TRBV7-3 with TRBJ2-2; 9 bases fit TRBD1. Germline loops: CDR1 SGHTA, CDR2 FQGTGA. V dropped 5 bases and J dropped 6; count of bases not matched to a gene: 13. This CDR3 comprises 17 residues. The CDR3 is CASSLHQGQGNAGELFF. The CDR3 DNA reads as TGTGCCAGCAGCCTCCACCAGGGACAGGGAAATGCCGGGGAGCTGTTTTTT. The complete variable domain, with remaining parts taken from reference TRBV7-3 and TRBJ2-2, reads GAGVSQTPSNKVTEKGKYVELRCDPISGHTALYWYRQSLGQGPEFLIYFQGTGAADDSGLPNDRFFAVRPEGSVSTLKIQRTERGDSAVYLCASSLHQGQGNAGELFFGEGSRLTVL.

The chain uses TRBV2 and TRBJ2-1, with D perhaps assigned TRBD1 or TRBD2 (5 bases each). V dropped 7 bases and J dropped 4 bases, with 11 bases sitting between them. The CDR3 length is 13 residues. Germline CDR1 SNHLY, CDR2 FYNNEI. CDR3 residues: CASTGTYYNEQFF. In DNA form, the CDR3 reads TGTGCCAGCACCGGGACCTATTACAATGAGCAGTTCTTC.

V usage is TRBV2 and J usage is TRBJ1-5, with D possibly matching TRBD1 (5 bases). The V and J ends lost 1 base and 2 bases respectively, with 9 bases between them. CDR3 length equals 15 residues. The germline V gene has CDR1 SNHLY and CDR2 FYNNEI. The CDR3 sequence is CASSEGVRGNQPQHF. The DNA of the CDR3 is TGTGCCAGCAGTGAAGGGGTCAGGGGCAATCAGCCCCAGCATTTT. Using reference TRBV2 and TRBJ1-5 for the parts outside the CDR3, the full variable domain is EPEVTQTPSHQVTQMGQEVILRCVPISNHLYFYWYRQILGQKVEFLVSFYNNEISEKSEIFDDQFSVERPDGSNFTLKIRSTKLEDSAMYFCASSEGVRGNQPQHFGDGTRLSIL.

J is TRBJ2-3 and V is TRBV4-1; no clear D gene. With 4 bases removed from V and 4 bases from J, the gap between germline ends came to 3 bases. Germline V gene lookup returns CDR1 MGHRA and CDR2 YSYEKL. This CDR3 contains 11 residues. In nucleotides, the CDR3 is TGCGCCAGCAGCCTCGCAGATACGCAGTATTTT. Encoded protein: CASSLADTQYF.

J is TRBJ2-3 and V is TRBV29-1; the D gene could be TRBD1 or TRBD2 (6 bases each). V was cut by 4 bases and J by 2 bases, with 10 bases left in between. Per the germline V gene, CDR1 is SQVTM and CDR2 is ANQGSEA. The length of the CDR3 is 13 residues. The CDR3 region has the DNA TGCAGCGTTGTAGGGGGGTACACAGATACGCAGTATTTT. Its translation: CSVVGGYTDTQYF.